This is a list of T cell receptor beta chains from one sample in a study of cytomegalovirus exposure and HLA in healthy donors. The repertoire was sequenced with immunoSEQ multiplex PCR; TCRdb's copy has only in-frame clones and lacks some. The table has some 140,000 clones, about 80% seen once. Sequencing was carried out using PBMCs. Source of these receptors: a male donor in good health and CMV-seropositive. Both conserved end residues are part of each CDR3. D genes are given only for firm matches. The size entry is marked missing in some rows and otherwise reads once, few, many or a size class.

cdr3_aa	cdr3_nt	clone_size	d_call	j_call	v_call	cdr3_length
CAGQQGDGYGYTF	TGTGCCGGACAACAGGGAGATGGGTACGGCTACACCTTC	NA	NA	TRBJ1-2	TRBV30	13
CASSANPGQGFSGANVLTF	TGTGCCAGTAGCGCCAATCCGGGACAGGGGTTCTCTGGGGCCAACGTCCTGACTTTC	NA	TRBD1	TRBJ2-6	TRBV19	19
CASRRNGQALYNEQFF	TGTGCCAGTAGGAGAAACGGACAGGCGCTTTACAATGAGCAGTTCTTC	NA	TRBD1	TRBJ2-1	TRBV19	16
CASSRYSVTYEQYF	TGTGCCAGCAGTCGTTACTCGGTAACCTACGAGCAGTACTTC	NA	NA	TRBJ2-7	TRBV28	14
CAISEGQYSNQPQHF	TGTGCCATCAGTGAGGGGCAGTATAGCAATCAGCCCCAGCATTTT	few	NA	TRBJ1-5	TRBV10-3	15
CASSLVGSGGACEQFF	TGTGCCAGCAGCTTAGTAGGTAGCGGGGGGGCCTGTGAGCAGTTCTTC	NA	TRBD2	TRBJ2-1	TRBV7-9	16
CSVEVGGSNQPQHF	TGCAGCGTTGAAGTAGGGGGAAGCAATCAGCCCCAGCATTTT	NA	NA	TRBJ1-5	TRBV29-1	14
CASSLTGGAVNEQYF	TGTGCCAGCAGCTTGACAGGGGGCGCGGTTAACGAGCAGTACTTC	few	TRBD1	TRBJ2-7	TRBV7-9	15
CARTRAYEQYF	TGTGCCAGAACCCGGGCCTACGAGCAGTACTTC	NA	NA	TRBJ2-7	TRBV5-3	11
CASSRPGTVNTGELFF	TGTGCCAGCAGCCGCCCCGGGACTGTGAACACCGGGGAGCTGTTTTTT	NA	NA	TRBJ2-2	TRBV4-2	16
CASSQAHNRENPLKYNEQFF	TGCGCCAGCAGCCAAGCCCACAACAGGGAGAATCCCCTAAAATACAATGAGCAGTTCTTC	NA	NA	TRBJ2-1	TRBV4-1	20
CSSRQGGNDQPQHF	TGTTCAAGTAGGCAGGGGGGTAACGACCAGCCCCAGCATTTT	few	TRBD1	TRBJ1-5	TRBV27	14
CASSLGTQGFGKQYF	TGTGCCAGCAGCTTAGGTACTCAGGGGTTTGGCAAGCAGTACTTC	NA	NA	TRBJ2-5	TRBV5-4	15
CASRPPRAFF	TGTGCCAGCAGACCCCCCCGGGCTTTCTTT	NA	NA	TRBJ1-1	TRBV7-3	10
CASTRGANQPQHF	TGTGCCAGCACTCGGGGGGCCAATCAGCCCCAGCATTTT	NA	NA	TRBJ1-5	TRBV6-6	13
CASSIRGGVQETQYF	TGTGCCAGTAGTATACGAGGGGGGGTACAAGAGACCCAGTACTTC	NA	NA	TRBJ2-5	TRBV19	15
CASSGTGARGNTIYF	TGTGCCAGCAGCGGGACAGGGGCAAGAGGAAACACCATATATTTT	NA	TRBD1	TRBJ1-3	TRBV5-6	15
CASSLVSGVSNQPQHF	TGTGCCAGCAGCTTAGTTTCAGGGGTTAGCAATCAGCCCCAGCATTTT	NA	NA	TRBJ1-5	TRBV7-8	16
CASSPDRSGTEAFF	TGTGCCAGCAGCCCCGACAGGAGTGGGACTGAAGCTTTCTTT	once	NA	TRBJ1-1	TRBV28	14
CAGGEPQHF	TGTGCCGGGGGGGAGCCCCAGCATTTT	few	NA	TRBJ1-5	TRBV19	9
CASSLTGFALNEKLFF	TGTGCCAGCAGCTTGACAGGTTTCGCCCTTAATGAAAAACTGTTTTTT	NA	NA	TRBJ1-4	TRBV5-6	16
CASSQALWALSTEAFF	TGCGCCAGCAGCCAGGCCTTATGGGCTCTTAGCACTGAAGCTTTCTTT	NA	NA	TRBJ1-1	TRBV4-3	16
CASSDSEGTPIYEQYF	TGTGCCAGCAGTGACTCGGAGGGCACGCCAATCTACGAGCAGTACTTC	few	NA	TRBJ2-7	TRBV6-4	16
CASSVGGDTYEQYF	TGTGCCAGCAGCGTGGGGGGAGACACCTACGAGCAGTACTTC	NA	NA	TRBJ2-7	TRBV9	14
CASSGLTGVDTQYF	TGTGCCAGCAGCGGATTGACAGGGGTAGATACGCAGTATTTT	NA	NA	TRBJ2-3	TRBV21-1	14
CASSDPTGGFYEQYF	TGTGCCAGCAGTGACCCGACAGGGGGCTTCTACGAGCAGTACTTC	NA	TRBD1	TRBJ2-7	TRBV6-1	15
CASSGAGPGYGYTF	TGCGCCAGCAGCGGGGCGGGACCGGGCTATGGCTACACCTTC	NA	NA	TRBJ1-2	TRBV4-3	14
CASSRTSSYEQYF	TGTGCCAGCAGCCGGACTAGCAGCTACGAGCAGTACTTC	NA	TRBD2	TRBJ2-7	TRBV7-2	13
CASSLTGVETQYF	TGTGCCAGCAGCTTGACGGGGGTGGAGACCCAGTACTTC	once	NA	TRBJ2-5	TRBV7-3	13
CASRNTGRTSPLHF	TGTGCCAGCAGAAACACAGGTCGGACTTCACCCCTCCACTTT	NA	NA	TRBJ1-6	TRBV7-9	14
CASSVATGPSYEQYF	TGTGCCAGCAGCGTAGCGACAGGCCCCAGCTACGAGCAGTACTTC	NA	NA	TRBJ2-7	TRBV9	15
CASSPYREIDGYTF	TGTGCCAGCTCACCGTACAGGGAGATAGATGGCTACACCTTC	NA	NA	TRBJ1-2	TRBV18	14
CASNRDLTSNQPQHF	TGTGCCAGCAACAGGGATTTGACGAGCAATCAGCCCCAGCATTTT	NA	NA	TRBJ1-5	TRBV19	15
CASSQDTLPGETQYF	TGCGCCAGCAGCCAAGATACGCTCCCCGGAGAGACCCAGTACTTC	once	NA	TRBJ2-5	TRBV4-1	15
CAISDRDRGNEKLFF	TGTGCCATCAGTGATCGGGACCGGGGGAATGAAAAACTGTTTTTT	NA	NA	TRBJ1-4	TRBV10-3	15
CASSLDWREQETQYF	TGTGCCAGCAGCTTAGATTGGCGGGAACAAGAGACCCAGTACTTC	few	NA	TRBJ2-5	TRBV7-6	15
CASRRTGVNTEAFF	TGTGCCAGCAGACGTACAGGAGTAAACACTGAAGCTTTCTTT	NA	NA	TRBJ1-1	TRBV7-9	14
CASSLEAGGLEQFF	TGCGCCAGCAGCTTGGAAGCGGGGGGGCTTGAGCAGTTCTTC	NA	TRBD2	TRBJ2-1	TRBV5-1	14
CASSPLGQGMSETQYF	TGTGCCAGCTCACCACTGGGACAGGGGATGAGCGAGACCCAGTACTTC	once	TRBD1	TRBJ2-5	TRBV18	16
CASSDSVLAGAADTQYF	TGTGCCAGCAGTGATAGTGTACTAGCGGGAGCAGCAGATACGCAGTATTTT	few	TRBD2	TRBJ2-3	TRBV2	17
CASSEGLLDYEQYF	TGTGCCAGCAGTGAAGGACTGCTAGACTACGAGCAGTACTTC	NA	NA	TRBJ2-7	TRBV6-4	14
CASSQGGGDSLWGTGELFF	TGTGCCAGCAGCCAAGGTGGAGGGGACAGTCTGTGGGGCACCGGGGAGCTGTTTTTT	NA	NA	TRBJ2-2	TRBV4-2	19
CASSVEGQATNEKLFF	TGTGCCAGCAGCGTAGAGGGACAGGCAACTAATGAAAAACTGTTTTTT	NA	TRBD1	TRBJ1-4	TRBV9	16
CASSPNPWTGYTGELFF	TGCGCCAGCAGCCCCAACCCCTGGACAGGGTACACCGGGGAGCTGTTTTTT	NA	TRBD1	TRBJ2-2	TRBV4-3	17
CASSFPEYYEQYF	TGTGCCAGCAGCTTCCCTGAGTACTACGAGCAGTACTTC	once	NA	TRBJ2-7	TRBV7-9	13
CASSTTTGGTEAFF	TGCGCCAGCAGCACCACGACAGGGGGCACTGAAGCTTTCTTT	NA	TRBD1	TRBJ1-1	TRBV5-1	14
CASSLGRVWANTEAFF	TGTGCCAGCAGCTTAGGGCGTGTTTGGGCGAACACTGAAGCTTTCTTT	few	NA	TRBJ1-1	TRBV11-1	16
CASSGAGSGWANYGYTF	TGTGCCAGCAGCGGAGCCGGATCCGGGTGGGCTAACTATGGCTACACCTTC	NA	NA	TRBJ1-2	TRBV9	17
CASSFAGGEKLFF	TGTGCCAGCAGTTTTGCCGGGGGTGAAAAACTGTTTTTT	few	NA	TRBJ1-4	TRBV25-1	13
CASSPHQGTDTQYF	TGTGCCAGCAGCCCTCACCAGGGCACAGATACGCAGTATTTT	NA	NA	TRBJ2-3	TRBV7-6	14
CASSESSGGSGEQFF	TGTGCCAGCAGTGAAAGTTCGGGAGGGTCCGGTGAGCAGTTCTTC	NA	TRBD2	TRBJ2-1	TRBV2	15
CASSLVGGYSGANVLTF	TGTGCCAGCAGCTTAGTGGGCGGGTACTCTGGGGCCAACGTCCTGACTTTC	few	NA	TRBJ2-6	TRBV7-9	17
CASSNHSPNQPQHF	TGTGCCAGCAGCAACCACTCCCCCAATCAGCCCCAGCATTTT	NA	NA	TRBJ1-5	TRBV21-1	14
CASSLEGGNTEAFF	TGTGCCAGCAGTTTAGAAGGGGGGAACACTGAAGCTTTCTTT	NA	NA	TRBJ1-1	TRBV13	14
CASSEVQTQPQHF	TGTGCCAGCAGTGAAGTACAGACTCAGCCCCAGCATTTT	NA	NA	TRBJ1-5	TRBV6-1	13